The 17 T cell receptor beta chains below all came from one sample that was sequenced in a study of T cells in Graves' hyperthyroidism and ophthalmopathy. The investigators amplified TCR beta CDR3 regions from RNA transcripts. TCR CDR3 underwent first-round RT-PCR with the HTBI primer set. TCRdb used MiXCR to reprocess the multiplex PCR reads, holding one entry per CDR3 protein. The sample includes hundreds of thousands of distinct CDR3 sequences, about 14% of them seen just once. Source material: blood. These receptors were collected from a woman in her forties with Graves' hyperthyroidism.

There are many counts of this clonotype. CDR3 sequence (DNA): TGCGCCAGCAGCTTGGCCGGGACAGGTTTGCGGGGCTACACCTTC. It codes for CASSLAGTGLRGYTF. The genes are TRBV5-1 and TRBJ1-2, with 8 bases identical to TRBD1. Germline lookup yields CDR1 SGHRS and CDR2 YFSETQ. The V segment lost 0 bases and the J segment 8 bases; nucleotides outside the gene matches: 9. This CDR3 spans 15 amino acids.

This clonotype was seen many times. The V gene is TRBV5-6, the J gene TRBJ2-7; the D gene is possibly TRBD1 (6 bases). The germline gives CDR1 SGHDT, CDR2 YYEEEE. The CDR3 loop spans 15 amino acids. Trimming removed 4 bases from V and 0 bases from J, with 14 bases in between. The DNA for the CDR3 is TGTGCCAGCAGCGGGGGCCAGACCAGCTCCTACGAGCAGTACTTC. As protein: CASSGGQTSSYEQYF.

V and J are TRBV6-1 and TRBJ1-1; weak D call: TRBD1 (5 bases). Trimming pared 6 bases from V and 6 bases from J, leaving 14 bases between. Germline V gene sequence: CDR1 MNHNS, CDR2 SASEGT. The CDR3 length is 13 residues. The CDR3 loop reads CASSSQGGAEAFF. CDR3 DNA sequence: TGTGCCAGCAGCTCTCAGGGTGGCGCTGAAGCTTTCTTT.

The chain employs TRBV2 and TRBJ2-7, with D perhaps matching TRBD2 (5 bases). From germline, CDR1 is SNHLY and CDR2 FYNNEI. The CDR3 is 13 residues long. The ends were cut back, 8 bases at V and 0 bases at J, with 11 bases in the middle. In nucleotides, the CDR3 is TGTGCCAGCCTTAAGGACTCCTCCTACGAGCAGTACTTC. Its translation: CASLKDSSYEQYF.

This clonotype has at least ten counts. The chain couples TRBV20-1 to TRBJ1-4, with 7 bases that match TRBD1. The germline gives CDR1 DFQATT, CDR2 SNEGSKA (reference sequence). The CDR3 has 14 residues. J lost 5 bases, V lost 4 bases, and 7 bases had no gene match. DNA of the CDR3: TGCAGTGCTACCAAGACAGGGTTGAATGAAAAACTGTTTTTT. This sequence encodes CSATKTGLNEKLFF.

In the case of this clonotype: This clone may be a read error of a much larger clone one base away. V gene TRBV18 combines with J gene TRBJ2-7; possible D gene TRBD1, 5 bases. This CDR3 comprises 13 residues. Trimming removed 4 bases from V and 3 bases from J, with 10 bases in between. Germline assignment: CDR1 KGHSH and CDR2 LQKENI. The CDR3 region is CASSLTENYEQYF. CDR3 in DNA: TGTGCCAGCTCACTGACAGAGAACTACGAGCAGTACTTC.

The chain recombines TRBV10-3 with TRBJ2-3; a weak D match, TRBD1 (6 bases). Germline V CDR1 and CDR2: ENHRY, SYGVKD. CDR3 size: 15 residues. Trimming took 5 bases from V and 4 from J, leaving 16 bases between them. In DNA form, the CDR3 reads TGTGCCATCAGTCAAACAGGGTCGGGTGCAGATACGCAGTATTTT. Amino acid sequence: CAISQTGSGADTQYF.

This clonotype was counted between two and nine times. The chain combines TRBV20-1 with TRBJ1-1, with no clear D. The CDR3 runs to 13 residues. Germline V gene sequence: CDR1 DFQATT, CDR2 SNEGSKA (reference sequence). The V end lost 0 bases, the J end lost 8 bases, and 13 bases lay between the germline ends. CDR3 bases: TGCAGTGCTAGAGATCCCGTCAGCGCAGAAGCTTTCTTT. This codes for CSARDPVSAEAFF.

The sample holds many counts of this clonotype. The V gene is TRBV2, the J gene TRBJ2-1, with 10 nucleotides matching TRBD2. Germline V gene lookup returns CDR1 SNHLY and CDR2 FYNNEI. V lost 6 bases to trimming and J lost 5 bases; unmatched junction nucleotides: 10. There are 16 residues in the CDR3. The CDR3 loop is CASSNYSSGRDNEQFF. CDR3 coding DNA: TGTGCCAGCAGCAATTATTCTAGCGGGAGAGACAATGAGCAGTTCTTC.

This clonotype turned up a few times. This chain connects TRBV28 to TRBJ2-2; D may match TRBD1 or TRBD2 (5 bases each). V lost 7 bases, J lost 6 bases, and 27 bases lay in between. Germline CDR1 is MDHEN and CDR2 is SYDVKM. CDR3 length: 18 residues. CDR3 nucleotides: TGTGCCAGCAATCCTTCAGGGTTCGTTTCGTTGGGGGCCGGGGAGCTGTTTTTT. Protein sequence: CASNPSGFVSLGAGELFF. The full variable domain, completed using reference TRBV28 and TRBJ2-2, is DVKVTQSSRYLVKRTGEKVFLECVQDMDHENMFWYRQDPGLGLRLIYFSYDVKMKEKGDIPEGYSVSREKKERFSLILESASTNQTSMYLCASNPSGFVSLGAGELFFGEGSRLTVL.

J is TRBJ1-1 and V is TRBV5-1; TRBD1 agrees at 7 bases. This CDR3 has 13 amino acids. The germline V gene has CDR1 SGHRS and CDR2 YFSETQ. J gave up 7 bases and V 3 bases, and 6 bases lay outside the gene matches. For the CDR3, the DNA is TGCGCCAGCAGCTGGGGGGACAGAGGTGAAGCTTTCTTT. It specifies CASSWGDRGEAFF.

In regard to this clonotype: A much larger clone lies one base from this, so it may be a read error. V gene TRBV29-1 combines with J gene TRBJ2-4; D possibly corresponds to TRBD2 (5 bases). The germline V gene has CDR1 SQVTM and CDR2 ANQGSEA. V was cut by 4 bases and J by 6 bases, with 13 bases left in between. This CDR3 comprises 13 residues. The CDR3 region is CSVVFGMPNIQYF. CDR3 DNA: TGCAGCGTTGTCTTCGGGATGCCAAACATTCAGTACTTC. Full variable domain (rest looked up from reference TRBV29-1 and TRBJ2-4): SAVISQKPSRDICQRGTSLTIQCQVDSQVTMMFWYRQQPGQSLTLIATANQGSEATYESGFVIDKFPISRPNLTFSTLTVSNMSPEDSSIYLCSVVFGMPNIQYFGAGTRLSVL.

J is TRBJ1-1 and V is TRBV12-3 or TRBV12-4; 7 bases are shared with TRBD1. This CDR3 spans 14 amino acids. J lost 7 bases, V lost 6 bases, and 11 bases had no gene match. The CDR3 protein is CASRPHTGVSEAFF. The CDR3 bases are TGTGCCAGCAGACCTCACACAGGGGTCAGTGAAGCTTTCTTT.

This clonotype was seen repeatedly, ten times or more. The V call is TRBV5-1, the J call TRBJ2-1, with D hard to call. V lost 4 bases and J lost 5, with 13 bases in between. The CDR3 covers 14 residues. CDR1 SGHRS and CDR2 YFSETQ come from the germline V gene. The CDR3 here is CASSTESADNEQFF. CDR3 coding DNA: TGCGCCAGCAGCACGGAGTCCGCAGACAATGAGCAGTTCTTC. Combining the CDR3 with reference TRBV5-1 and TRBJ2-1 gives the whole variable domain KAGVTQTPRYLIKTRGQQVTLSCSPISGHRSVSWYQQTPGQGLQFLFEYFSETQRNKGNFPGRFSGRQFSNSRSEMNVSTLELGDSALYLCASSTESADNEQFFGPGTRLTVL.

This clonotype was recorded many times. The chain carries TRBV11-3 and TRBJ2-1, with D possibly TRBD1 on 5 matching bases. This CDR3 has 15 residues. V lost 0 bases to trimming and J lost 5 bases, with 11 bases between them. The germline V gene encodes CDR1 SGHNT and CDR2 YENEEA. CDR3 loop: CASSLDLTGNNEQFF. The CDR3 DNA follows: TGTGCCAGCAGCTTAGATTTAACAGGAAACAATGAGCAGTTCTTC.

V usage is TRBV10-3 and J usage is TRBJ2-1, with D perhaps matching TRBD1 or TRBD2 (5 bases each). Trimming left V 7 bases short and J 6 bases short, with 10 bases between. The CDR3 contains 12 residues. CDR1 and CDR2 (germline): ENHRY, SYGVKD. The DNA of the CDR3 is TGTGCCATCAAAGACAGCGGCAATGAGCAGTTCTTC. Protein sequence: CAIKDSGNEQFF.

This clonotype occurred a few times. J is TRBJ2-7 and V is TRBV5-1; D possibly corresponds to TRBD1 (6 bases). The ends were cut back, 0 bases at V and 2 bases at J, with 21 bases in the middle. Germline CDR1 is SGHRS and CDR2 is YFSETQ. This CDR3 is built from 18 residues. The CDR3, as DNA: TGCGCCAGCAGCTTGGGGAACACAGGGCGATATTCAACCTACGAGCAGTACTTC. Amino acid sequence: CASSLGNTGRYSTYEQYF.